Listed below are T cell receptor beta chains from one sample, sequenced in a study of blood T cells in healthy people across ages. One entry per CDR3 protein, called by TCRdb with MiXCR from the 5' RACE reads. The sample has fewer than 2,000,000 distinct CDR3 sequences, roughly 30% seen once. Sequences were obtained from blood. Receptors originate from a young woman in good health. CDR3s include the opening cysteine and the closing phenylalanine or tryptophan. Fields, in order: CDR3 length, D gene, clone size, J gene, V gene, CDR3 protein, CDR3 DNA. D genes are given only for firm matches. Expanded clones get a size class; other rows say once, few or many, or leave the size out.

len: 15; d_gene: TRBD2; abundance: .; j_gene: TRBJ2-1; v_gene: TRBV13; CDR3aa: CASSLLEAGYNEQFF; CDR3nt: TGTGCCAGCAGCTTACTTGAAGCGGGATACAATGAGCAGTTCTTC
len: 10; d_gene: .; abundance: .; j_gene: TRBJ2-7; v_gene: TRBV20-1; CDR3aa: CSATGYEQYF; CDR3nt: TGCAGTGCCACGGGGTACGAGCAGTACTTC
len: 16; d_gene: .; abundance: .; j_gene: TRBJ1-2; v_gene: TRBV13; CDR3aa: CASSLGPPSTVYGYTF; CDR3nt: TGTGCCAGCAGCTTAGGCCCCCCCTCGACCGTGTATGGCTACACCTTC
len: 14; d_gene: .; abundance: few; j_gene: TRBJ2-1; v_gene: TRBV4-1; CDR3aa: CASSQISPGNEQFF; CDR3nt: TGCGCCAGCAGCCAAATCAGCCCAGGCAATGAGCAGTTCTTC
len: 15; d_gene: .; abundance: many; j_gene: TRBJ2-7; v_gene: TRBV10-3; CDR3aa: CATCPLAGAHYEQYF; CDR3nt: TGTGCCACCTGCCCCCTCGCGGGGGCCCACTACGAGCAGTACTTC
len: 14; d_gene: .; abundance: .; j_gene: TRBJ2-1; v_gene: TRBV19; CDR3aa: CASSQRDSYNEQFF; CDR3nt: TGTGCCAGTAGTCAACGGGACTCCTACAATGAGCAGTTCTTC
len: 16; d_gene: .; abundance: .; j_gene: TRBJ2-3; v_gene: TRBV24-1; CDR3aa: CATSDRLREGTDTQYF; CDR3nt: TGTGCCACCAGTGATAGGTTGCGGGAAGGGACAGATACGCAGTATTTT
len: 15; d_gene: .; abundance: .; j_gene: TRBJ2-3; v_gene: TRBV7-3; CDR3aa: CASSSTTGTTDTQYF; CDR3nt: TGTGCCAGCAGCTCCACGACAGGTACCACAGATACGCAGTATTTT
len: 17; d_gene: TRBD1; abundance: .; j_gene: TRBJ2-5; v_gene: TRBV6-1; CDR3aa: CASSQPVWDRVQETQYF; CDR3nt: TGTGCCAGCAGTCAGCCCGTATGGGACAGGGTGCAAGAGACCCAGTACTTC
len: 14; d_gene: .; abundance: .; j_gene: TRBJ2-7; v_gene: TRBV20-1; CDR3aa: CSAAITTSPYEQYF; CDR3nt: TGCAGTGCCGCCATCACAACATCTCCCTACGAGCAGTACTTC
len: 10; d_gene: .; abundance: .; j_gene: TRBJ1-1; v_gene: TRBV20-1; CDR3aa: CSARGLRAFF; CDR3nt: TGCAGTGCTAGAGGGCTTCGGGCTTTCTTT
len: 13; d_gene: .; abundance: once; j_gene: TRBJ1-1; v_gene: TRBV29-1; CDR3aa: CSALQGLNTGAFF; CDR3nt: TGCAGCGCCCTTCAGGGATTGAACACTGGAGCTTTCTTT
len: 14; d_gene: .; abundance: .; j_gene: TRBJ1-1; v_gene: TRBV20-1; CDR3aa: CSATFTGGRVEAFF; CDR3nt: TGCAGTGCTACCTTTACAGGCGGCCGCGTTGAAGCTTTCTTT
len: 15; d_gene: TRBD2; abundance: many; j_gene: TRBJ2-7; v_gene: TRBV5-1; CDR3aa: CASSFGTSGSYEQYF; CDR3nt: TGTGCCAGCAGTTTTGGGACTAGCGGTTCCTACGAGCAGTACTTC
len: 13; d_gene: .; abundance: few; j_gene: TRBJ2-5; v_gene: TRBV3-1; CDR3aa: CASSRGIKETQYF; CDR3nt: TGTGCCAGCAGCCGGGGGATCAAGGAGACCCAGTACTTC
len: 13; d_gene: .; abundance: .; j_gene: TRBJ2-3; v_gene: TRBV27; CDR3aa: CASSFPAGDTQYF; CDR3nt: TGTGCCAGCAGTTTCCCCGCGGGAGATACGCAGTATTTT
len: 15; d_gene: TRBD1; abundance: few; j_gene: TRBJ1-1; v_gene: TRBV5-1; CDR3aa: CASSSGGGLSTEAFF; CDR3nt: TGCGCCAGCAGCTCAGGGGGGGGGCTGAGCACTGAAGCTTTCTTT